The 15 T cell receptor beta chains reported below all come from one sample, sequenced in a study of vaccination and CD4 T cells after COVID-19. Sequencing of cultured CD4+ T cell DNA used the Oncomine TCR Beta short-read assay. TCRdb itself ran the PCR reads through MiXCR, one entry per CDR3 protein. The sample lists more than 20,000 distinct CDR3 sequences; roughly 40% were seen once. Their cognate antigens are unknown. Indicated time point: late sampling 161 to 241 days after vaccination in three convalescent patients. Documented treatment: approximately 10-day PBMC culture with coronavirus spike peptide pools or control peptides (ViraFEST assay). The sequences come from CD4+ T cells from blood, cultured in vitro, collected about 7 months after SARS-CoV-2 vaccination. Every receptor here comes from a human donor who had recovered from COVID-19.

The chain combines TRBV7-2 with TRBJ2-2; D could derive from TRBD1 or TRBD2 (5 bases each). The germline V gene has CDR1 SGHTA and CDR2 FQGNSA. The CDR3 runs to 14 residues. V shed 7 bases and J shed 5 bases, with 14 bases lying between them. The CDR3 DNA follows: TGTGCCAGCACTCCCCTGGGGGTAACCGGGGAGCTGTTTTTT. It encodes CASTPLGVTGELFF. The entire variable domain, with the rest obtained from reference TRBV7-2 and TRBJ2-2, is as follows: GAGVSQSPSNKVTEKGKDVELRCDPISGHTALYWYRQSLGQGLEFLIYFQGNSAPDKSGLPSDRFSAERTGGSVSTLTIQRTQQEDSAVYLCASTPLGVTGELFFGEGSRLTVL.

The rearrangement links TRBV7-8 to TRBJ2-3; 12 positions match TRBD2. Looked up from germline, CDR1 is SGHVS and CDR2 is FQNEAQ. The CDR3 covers 16 residues. V lost 5 bases, J lost 4 bases, and 7 bases stayed unmatched. The CDR3 is CASSPTSGRMADTQYF. CDR3 nucleotides: TGTGCCAGCAGCCCAACTAGCGGGAGGATGGCAGATACGCAGTATTTT.

CDR3 region: CASSPPGVYEQYF. The CDR3 bases are TGTGCCAGCTCACCACCGGGGGTCTACGAGCAGTACTTC. The chain combines TRBV18 with TRBJ2-7; D is possibly TRBD1 or TRBD2 (5 bases each). This CDR3 is 13 amino acids long. V gave up 0 bases and J gave up 3 bases, with 6 bases separating them. Germline values: CDR1 KGHSH, CDR2 LQKENI.

J is TRBJ1-5 and V is TRBV20-1; the D is unclear. The CDR3 consists of 13 residues. The V end lost 4 bases, the J end lost 5 bases, and 12 bases lay between the germline ends. Germline values: CDR1 DFQATT, CDR2 SNEGSKA (reference sequence). The CDR3 sequence is CSATWQAHQPQHF. The DNA for the CDR3 is TGCAGTGCTACGTGGCAGGCCCATCAGCCCCAGCATTTT.

This chain connects TRBV7-2 to TRBJ2-7; perhaps TRBD2 as D (5 bases). Germline loops: CDR1 SGHTA, CDR2 FQGNSA. This CDR3 region has 14 residues. Trimming left V 1 base short and J 3 bases short, with 10 bases between. The CDR3 region is CASSLGLGSYEQYF. In DNA form, the CDR3 reads TGTGCCAGCAGCTTAGGGTTAGGGAGCTACGAGCAGTACTTC.

This chain links TRBV6-1 with TRBJ1-5; D not certain. Germline CDR1 MNHNS, CDR2 SASEGT. Trimming pared 4 bases from V and 4 bases from J, leaving 8 bases between. This CDR3 is 13 amino acids long. CDR3 region: CASSVERNQPQHF. CDR3 nucleotides: TGTGCCAGCAGTGTTGAACGGAATCAGCCCCAGCATTTT.

The CDR3 here is CATSRDRGYSYEQYF. In DNA, the CDR3 is TGTGCCACCAGCAGAGACAGGGGGTACTCCTACGAGCAGTACTTC. V is TRBV15 and J is TRBJ2-7, with TRBD1 matching over 7 bases. This CDR3 spans 15 amino acids. With V trimmed by 0 bases and J by 0 bases, 2 bases remained unmatched. Germline loops: CDR1 LNHNV, CDR2 YYDKDF (reference sequence).

This clonotype was detected a few times. The genes are TRBV28 and TRBJ2-5, with TRBD2 as a possible D gene (5 bases). The CDR3 length is 12 residues. V lost 6 bases, J lost 2 bases, and 7 bases lay in between. CDR1 and CDR2 (germline): MDHEN, SYDVKM. The CDR3 DNA reads TGTGCCAGCAGCTGGACTCAAGAGACCCAGTACTTC. Amino acid sequence: CASSWTQETQYF.

This chain uses TRBV6-6 with TRBJ2-3; 8 nucleotides match TRBD1. After removal of 5 bases from V and 2 bases from J, the junction contained 6 bases not matched to a gene. The CDR3 extends over 15 amino acids. The germline V gene has CDR1 MNHNY and CDR2 SVGAGI (reference sequence). The CDR3 reads CASSGGTGHTDTQYF. In nucleotides, the CDR3 is TGTGCCAGCAGTGGGGGGACAGGTCACACAGATACGCAGTATTTT.

V is TRBV5-4 and J is TRBJ2-5; D is possibly TRBD2 (7 bases). This CDR3 has 15 residues. Trimming cost V 1 base and J 4 bases, with 14 bases left between them. The germline gives CDR1 SGHNT, CDR2 YYREEE (reference sequence). This CDR3 reads CASSLIWEGGETQYF. CDR3 DNA sequence: TGTGCCAGCAGCTTGATATGGGAGGGGGGAGAGACCCAGTACTTC.

V gene TRBV20-1 combines with J gene TRBJ2-5, with D hard to call. CDR3 length: 12 amino acids. Looked up from germline, CDR1 is DFQATT and CDR2 is SNEGSKA (reference sequence). Trimming left V 2 bases short and J 5 bases short, with 9 bases between. The CDR3 is CSARHEYETQYF. The CDR3, as DNA: TGCAGTGCTAGACACGAGTATGAGACCCAGTACTTC.

The genes are TRBV7-9 and TRBJ2-2; D gene unclear. Trimming pared 3 bases from V and 4 bases from J, leaving 9 bases between. Germline lookup yields CDR1 SEHNR and CDR2 FQNEAQ (reference sequence). The CDR3 spans 14 residues. CDR3 coding DNA: TGTGCCAGCAGCTTTGGGGAAAGCACCGGGGAGCTGTTTTTT. Its translation is CASSFGESTGELFF. Combining the CDR3 with reference TRBV7-9 and TRBJ2-2 gives the whole variable domain DTGVSQNPRHKITKRGQNVTFRCDPISEHNRLYWYRQTLGQGPEFLTYFQNEAQLEKSRLLSDRFSAERPKGSFSTLEIQRTEQGDSAMYLCASSFGESTGELFFGEGSRLTVL.

The genes are TRBV7-2 and TRBJ2-5; D possibly uses TRBD1 or TRBD2 (5 bases each). Germline CDR1 SGHTA, CDR2 FQGNSA. Trimming shortened V by 5 bases and J by 9 bases, and 16 bases separated the two germline ends. This CDR3 is 13 amino acids long. The CDR3 region is CASSLGPTLPQYF. The DNA for the CDR3 is TGTGCCAGCAGCCTGGGACCAACCCTGCCCCAGTACTTC. The whole variable domain, remainder taken from reference TRBV7-2 and TRBJ2-5, is GAGVSQSPSNKVTEKGKDVELRCDPISGHTALYWYRQSLGQGLEFLIYFQGNSAPDKSGLPSDRFSAERTGGSVSTLTIQRTQQEDSAVYLCASSLGPTLPQYFGPGTRLLVL.

This clonotype was recorded a few times. V is TRBV7-9 and J is TRBJ2-1; D ambiguous. This CDR3 contains 15 residues. Germline CDR1 SEHNR, CDR2 FQNEAQ (reference sequence). V lost 5 bases and J 6 bases, leaving 17 bases between the germline ends. CDR3 protein: CASSDDGGYTNEQFF. The CDR3 region has the DNA TGTGCCAGCAGCGATGACGGTGGTTATACCAATGAGCAGTTCTTC.

In its sample, this clonotype was seen a few times. V and J are TRBV6-5 and TRBJ1-1; D is unclear. V lost 2 bases to trimming and J lost 4 bases, with 8 bases between them. The CDR3 sequence is 13 residues long. Germline V gene sequence: CDR1 MNHEY, CDR2 SVGAGI. The chain's CDR3 is CASSYAPRTEAFF. CDR3 nucleotide sequence: TGTGCCAGCAGTTACGCTCCGCGCACTGAAGCTTTCTTT.